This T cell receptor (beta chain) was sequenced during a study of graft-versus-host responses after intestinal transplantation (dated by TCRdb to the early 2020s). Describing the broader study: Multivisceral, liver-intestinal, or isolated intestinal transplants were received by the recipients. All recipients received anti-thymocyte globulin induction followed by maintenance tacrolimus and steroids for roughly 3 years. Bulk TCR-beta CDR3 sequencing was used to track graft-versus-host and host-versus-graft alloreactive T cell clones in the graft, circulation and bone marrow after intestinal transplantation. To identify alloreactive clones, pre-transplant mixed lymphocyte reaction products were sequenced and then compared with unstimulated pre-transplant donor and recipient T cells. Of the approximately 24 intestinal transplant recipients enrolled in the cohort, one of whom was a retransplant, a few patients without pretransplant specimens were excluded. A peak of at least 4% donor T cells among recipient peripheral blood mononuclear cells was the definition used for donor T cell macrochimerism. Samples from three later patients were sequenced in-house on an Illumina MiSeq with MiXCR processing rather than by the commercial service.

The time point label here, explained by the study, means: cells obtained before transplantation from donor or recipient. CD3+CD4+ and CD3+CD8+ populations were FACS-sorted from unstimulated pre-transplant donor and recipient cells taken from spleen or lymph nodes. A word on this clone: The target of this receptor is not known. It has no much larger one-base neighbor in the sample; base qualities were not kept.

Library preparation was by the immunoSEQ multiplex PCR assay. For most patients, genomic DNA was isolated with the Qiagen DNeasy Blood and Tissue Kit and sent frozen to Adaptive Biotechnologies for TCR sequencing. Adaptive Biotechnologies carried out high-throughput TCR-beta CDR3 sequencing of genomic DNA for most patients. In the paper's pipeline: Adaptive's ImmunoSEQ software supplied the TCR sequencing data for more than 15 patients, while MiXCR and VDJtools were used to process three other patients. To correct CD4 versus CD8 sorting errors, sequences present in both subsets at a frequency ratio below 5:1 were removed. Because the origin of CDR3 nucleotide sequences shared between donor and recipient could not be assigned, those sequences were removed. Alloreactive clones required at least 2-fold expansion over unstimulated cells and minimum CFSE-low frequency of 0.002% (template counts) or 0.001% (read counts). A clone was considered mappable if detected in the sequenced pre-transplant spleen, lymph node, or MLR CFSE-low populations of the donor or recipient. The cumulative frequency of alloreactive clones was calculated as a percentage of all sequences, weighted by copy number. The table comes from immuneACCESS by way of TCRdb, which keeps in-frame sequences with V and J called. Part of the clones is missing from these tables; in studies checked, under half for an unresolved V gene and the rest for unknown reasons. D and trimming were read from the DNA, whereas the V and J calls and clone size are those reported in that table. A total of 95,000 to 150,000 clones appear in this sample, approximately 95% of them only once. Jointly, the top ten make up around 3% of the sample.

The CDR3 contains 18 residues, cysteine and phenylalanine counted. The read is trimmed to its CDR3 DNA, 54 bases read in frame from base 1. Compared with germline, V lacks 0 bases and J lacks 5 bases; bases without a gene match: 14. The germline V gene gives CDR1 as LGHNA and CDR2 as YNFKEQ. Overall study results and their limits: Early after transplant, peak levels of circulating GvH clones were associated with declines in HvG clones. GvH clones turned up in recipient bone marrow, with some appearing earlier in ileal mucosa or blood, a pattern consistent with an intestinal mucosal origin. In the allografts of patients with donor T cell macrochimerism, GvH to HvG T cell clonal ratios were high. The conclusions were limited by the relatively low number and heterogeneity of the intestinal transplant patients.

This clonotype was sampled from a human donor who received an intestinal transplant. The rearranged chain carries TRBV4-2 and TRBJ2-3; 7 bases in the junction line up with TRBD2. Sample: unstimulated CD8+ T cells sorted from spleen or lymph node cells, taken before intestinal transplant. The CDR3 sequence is CASSQDKWGRLAIDTQYF. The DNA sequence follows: TGTGCCAGCAGCCAAGATAAGTGGGGGAGACTAGCTATAGATACGCAGTATTTT.